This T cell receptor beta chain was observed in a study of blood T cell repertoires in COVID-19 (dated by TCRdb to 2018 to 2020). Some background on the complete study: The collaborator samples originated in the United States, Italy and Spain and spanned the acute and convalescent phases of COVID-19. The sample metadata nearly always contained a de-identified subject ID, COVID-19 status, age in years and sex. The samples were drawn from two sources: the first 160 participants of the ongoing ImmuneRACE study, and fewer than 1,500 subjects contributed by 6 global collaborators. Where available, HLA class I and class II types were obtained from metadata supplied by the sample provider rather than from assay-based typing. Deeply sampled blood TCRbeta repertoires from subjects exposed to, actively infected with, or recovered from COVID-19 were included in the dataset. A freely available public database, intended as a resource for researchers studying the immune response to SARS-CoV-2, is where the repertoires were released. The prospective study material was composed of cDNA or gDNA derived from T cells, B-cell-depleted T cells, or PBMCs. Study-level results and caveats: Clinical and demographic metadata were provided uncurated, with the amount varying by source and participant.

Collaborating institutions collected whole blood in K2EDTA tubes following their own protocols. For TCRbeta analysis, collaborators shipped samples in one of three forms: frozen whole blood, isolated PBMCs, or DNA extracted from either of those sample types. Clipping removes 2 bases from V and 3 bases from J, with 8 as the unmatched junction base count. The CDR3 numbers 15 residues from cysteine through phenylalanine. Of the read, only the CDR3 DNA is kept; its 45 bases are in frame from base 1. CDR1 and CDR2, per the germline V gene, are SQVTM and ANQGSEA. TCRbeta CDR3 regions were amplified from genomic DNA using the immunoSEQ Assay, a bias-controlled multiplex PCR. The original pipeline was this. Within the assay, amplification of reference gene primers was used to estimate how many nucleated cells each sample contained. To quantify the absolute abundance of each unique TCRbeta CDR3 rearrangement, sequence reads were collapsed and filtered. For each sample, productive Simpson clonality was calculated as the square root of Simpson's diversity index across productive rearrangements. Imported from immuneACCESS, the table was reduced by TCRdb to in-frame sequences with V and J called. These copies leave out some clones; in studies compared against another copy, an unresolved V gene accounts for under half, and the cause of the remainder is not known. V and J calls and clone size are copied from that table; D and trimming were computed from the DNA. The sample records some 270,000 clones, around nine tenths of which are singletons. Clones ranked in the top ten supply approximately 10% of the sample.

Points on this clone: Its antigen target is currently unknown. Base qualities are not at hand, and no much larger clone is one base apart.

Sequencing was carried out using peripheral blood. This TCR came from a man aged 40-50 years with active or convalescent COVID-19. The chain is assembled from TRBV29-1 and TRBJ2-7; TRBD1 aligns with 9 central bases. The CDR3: CSVERGQGKFYEQYF. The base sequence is TGCAGCGTTGAACGAGGACAGGGGAAATTCTACGAGCAGTACTTC.